These T cell receptor beta chains were read from a single sample in a study of T-cell memory formation after mild COVID-19. TCRdb re-derived calls from the 5' RACE reads in MiXCR, one entry per CDR3 protein. The data contain some 300,000 distinct CDR3 sequences, approximately 20% of them singletons. Sequenced material: PBMCs or a T cell subset sorted from them (not recorded which). The source is a young man who had mild COVID-19 (a few samples of this study predate the infection). Cell type and time point are not known. Each CDR3 is given without its conserved first and last residue.

12 | TRBJ2-5 | TRBV6-6 | ASKDTGGGETQY
9 | TRBJ2-1 | TRBV7-2 | ASSFFHEQF
12 | TRBJ2-4 | TRBV14 | ASSQDRQGNIQY
13 | TRBJ1-1 | TRBV5-1 | ASSPRQRANTEAF
12 | TRBJ2-5 | TRBV7-2 | ASSPPLVGETQY
13 | TRBJ1-1 | TRBV12-3/TRBV12-4 | ASRPDRGTNTEAF
13 | TRBJ2-2 | TRBV19 | ATSSRGANTGELF
12 | TRBJ2-1 | TRBV20-1 | SATRQSVLNEQF
14 | TRBJ2-2 | TRBV21-1 | ATLDPGTHNTGELF
12 | TRBJ2-3 | TRBV7-3 | ASSLWGPTDTQY
12 | TRBJ1-1 | TRBV4-1 | ASSRGQPAGEAF
11 | TRBJ1-1 | TRBV5-1 | ASSFGLNTEAF
13 | TRBJ1-6 | TRBV4-2 | ASSHTSGYNSPLH
13 | TRBJ2-2 | TRBV29-1 | SVPTGSGNTGELF
13 | TRBJ1-1 | TRBV20-1 | SASYFPELNTEAF
13 | TRBJ1-5 | TRBV7-9 | ASSPRGGWDQPQH
17 | TRBJ2-2 | TRBV20-1 | SARPSPGQNTANTGELF
15 | TRBJ2-3 | TRBV24-1 | ATSDPYWAEDTDTQY
10 | TRBJ2-5 | TRBV11-2 | ASSFSFETQY
13 | TRBJ2-1 | TRBV5-5 | ASSRTGTDYNEQF
11 | TRBJ1-1 | TRBV2 | ASSEAPGTEAF
11 | TRBJ2-1 | TRBV6-4 | ASSPQGGYEQF
13 | TRBJ1-5 | TRBV9 | ASSVQGASNQPQH
9 | TRBJ2-1 | TRBV10-3 | AISQGSEQF
12 | TRBJ1-1 | TRBV5-1 | ASSQGVGPTEAF
13 | TRBJ2-3 | TRBV27 | ASNAGGVGTDTQY
12 | TRBJ2-3 | TRBV5-1 | ASSTHLGPDTQY
13 | TRBJ2-3 | TRBV6-5 | ASSYSLWGRDTQY
11 | TRBJ2-3 | TRBV9 | ASSVALADTQY
13 | TRBJ2-5 | TRBV28 | ASSHADTNQETQY
13 | TRBJ1-6 | TRBV7-9 | ASSNAQWGNSPLH
13 | TRBJ2-7 | TRBV11-2 | ASSGPSSWGGEQY
12 | TRBJ2-7 | TRBV6-5 | ASRPGQGGYEQY
13 | TRBJ2-1 | TRBV4-3 | ASSLQGGFYNEQF
12 | TRBJ1-2 | TRBV5-1 | ASSVGQGANGYT
12 | TRBJ1-1 | TRBV20-1 | SAIPTGMNTEAF
19 | TRBJ2-3 | TRBV6-6 | ASSPPPGQGPLRAGTDTQY
15 | TRBJ2-3 | TRBV6-5 | ASSYSFGQGALDTQY
13 | TRBJ1-1 | TRBV21-1 | ASSKDRDMNTEAF
8 | TRBJ2-1 | TRBV7-9 | ASSLTEQF
11 | TRBJ2-3 | TRBV7-3 | ASASGGPDTQY
16 | TRBJ2-1 | TRBV12-3/TRBV12-4 | ASSALPGRGSSYNEQF
14 | TRBJ2-1 | TRBV24-1 | ATSDLSGPAGREQF
14 | TRBJ2-3 | TRBV5-6 | ASSRTTGGGTDTQY
13 | TRBJ1-5 | TRBV20-1 | SAETAGTGDQPQH
10 | TRBJ2-1 | TRBV20-1 | SASPSGGIVF
11 | TRBJ1-1 | TRBV12-3/TRBV12-4 | ASRTGTGPEAF
11 | TRBJ2-7 | TRBV7-9 | ASSPTGGYEQY